This TCR beta chain was captured in a study of identical twins. Ten or more counts support this clonotype. V dropped 5 bases and J dropped 4; count of bases not matched to a gene: 3. This CDR3 comprises 13 residues. CDR1 is SGHVS and CDR2 is FQNEAQ in the germline V gene. A universal primer site was added by template switching, and unique molecular identifiers were carried by the cDNA. One entry per CDR3 protein, called by TCRdb with MiXCR from the 5' RACE reads. The data contain about 890,000 distinct CDR3 sequences, roughly an eighth of them seen just once; the ten biggest clones take up roughly 1.6%. The sample also formed part of further work on yellow fever vaccine responses in identical twins.

The clonotype was recovered from a woman aged 18 to 35 in good health. The V call is TRBV7-8, the J call TRBJ2-7, with 9 bases that match TRBD1. Sequenced: PBMCs. The DNA for the CDR3 is TGTGCCAGCAGCCGACAGGGGGGGTACGAGCAGTACTTC. This encodes CASSRQGGYEQYF.